These 8 T cell receptor beta chains were sequenced from one sample in a study of blood T cell repertoires in COVID-19. Profiling relied on immunoSEQ multiplex PCR, and the TCRdb table lists in-frame clones only, not all of them. The table lists around 270,000 clones, around 88% of them singletons. The sequenced material came from peripheral blood. All receptors come from a man aged 25 to 45 with acute or convalescent COVID-19.

The chain combines TRBV19 with TRBJ2-2; 8 bases line up with TRBD2. Germline lookup yields CDR1 LNHDA and CDR2 SQIVND (reference sequence). The CDR3 loop spans 16 amino acids. J was trimmed by 5 bases and V by 1 base; bases with no gene match: 6. This CDR3 is CASSIGVRGVTGELFF. CDR3 DNA: TGTGCCAGTAGTATAGGCGTGCGGGGGGTTACCGGGGAGCTGTTTTTT.

V gene TRBV6-6 combines with J gene TRBJ2-1; D perhaps matches TRBD1 (5 bases). V was trimmed by 6 bases and J by 0 bases, leaving 12 bases between them. This CDR3 region has 15 residues. Germline loops: CDR1 MNHNY, CDR2 SVGAGI (reference sequence). Here the CDR3 reads CASRKGISSYNEQFF. The CDR3 nucleotides read TGTGCCAGCAGGAAGGGGATTAGCTCCTACAATGAGCAGTTCTTC.

The J gene is TRBJ1-1, the V gene TRBV19; 10 bases are a match to TRBD1. Germline CDR1 is LNHDA and CDR2 is SQIVND (reference sequence). The junction had 9 bases not matched to a gene; V was cut back by 4 bases and J by 4 bases. This CDR3 is 16 amino acids long. The CDR3, as DNA: TGTGCCAGTAGTAGGGGGGACAGGGGCGTTAGCACTGAAGCTTTCTTT. This sequence encodes CASSRGDRGVSTEAFF.

Turning to this clone: Other DNA sequences in the same sample also yield this CDR3. The chain combines TRBV28 with TRBJ2-7; D may be TRBD1 (6 bases). This CDR3 has 14 residues. With 1 base removed from V and 0 bases from J, the gap between germline ends came to 7 bases. The germline V gene encodes CDR1 MDHEN and CDR2 SYDVKM. The CDR3 nucleotides are TGTGCCAGCAGTTTATACAGGGTCTCCTACGAGCAGTACTTC. Its translation is CASSLYRVSYEQYF.

The chain uses TRBV9 and TRBJ2-1, with TRBD2 identical over 9 bases. The germline gives CDR1 SGDLS, CDR2 YYNGEE. V was clipped by 0 bases and J by 8 bases; unmatched bases: 9. The CDR3 has 16 residues. Here the CDR3 DNA reads TGTGCCAGCAGCGTAGAGGGAGCGGGAGGTTTGGATGAGCAGTTCTTC. Translated: CASSVEGAGGLDEQFF.

Regarding this clone: The same CDR3 also results from other DNA sequences found in this sample. The rearrangement links TRBV7-9 to TRBJ1-1; TRBD1 matches at 7 bases. The V gene's germline CDR1 is SEHNR and CDR2 FQNEAQ (reference sequence). V gave up 5 bases and J gave up 0 bases; unmatched junction bases: 3. There are 14 residues in the CDR3. CDR3 amino acids: CASSLGQMNTEAFF. The CDR3, as DNA: TGTGCCAGCAGCCTGGGACAGATGAACACTGAAGCTTTCTTT.

V and J are TRBV5-1 and TRBJ1-2; TRBD1 aligns across 7 bases. This CDR3 spans 15 amino acids. J lost 4 bases, V lost 0 bases, and 6 bases had no gene match. From germline, CDR1 is SGHRS and CDR2 YFSETQ. This CDR3 is CASSLVGTEGYGYTF. The CDR3 DNA reads as TGCGCCAGCAGCTTGGTTGGGACAGAAGGCTATGGCTACACCTTC.

J is TRBJ1-5 and V is TRBV27; 10 bases line up with TRBD1. V trimming: 6 bases; J trimming: 4 bases; junction bases outside the gene matches: 6. CDR3 length equals 15 residues. Per the germline V gene, CDR1 is MNHEY and CDR2 is SMNVEV (reference sequence). CDR3 sequence reads: CASSDRDRGNQPQHF. In DNA form, the CDR3 reads TGTGCCAGCAGCGACCGGGACAGGGGTAATCAGCCCCAGCATTTT.